Shown below are 3 T cell receptor beta chains from a single sample sequenced in a study of glioma-infiltrating T cells. TCR alpha and beta CDR3 regions were amplified from RNA using iRepertoire nested multiplex PCR. A single record per CDR3 protein comes from TCRdb applying MiXCR to the multiplex PCR reads. Among approximately 110,000 distinct CDR3 sequences listed, roughly 25% were seen once. Sequenced input: glioma tissue, nonneoplastic brain tissue, or PBMCs (not recorded which). Every receptor here comes from a human donor with low-grade glioma or glioblastoma, undergoing nonglioma brain surgery, or in good health (not recorded which).

This clonotype showed up many times. This rearrangement joins TRBV15 to TRBJ2-1; unclear D gene. CDR3 length equals 15 residues. Germline V gene data show CDR1 as LNHNV and CDR2 as YYDKDF (reference sequence). Trimming removed 5 bases from V and 0 bases from J, with 11 bases in between. The CDR3 DNA reads TGTGCCACCAGCGACCCGCCCGGCTCCTACAATGAGCAGTTCTTC. It specifies CATSDPPGSYNEQFF.

This chain joins TRBV4-1 and TRBJ2-5; 7 bases match TRBD1. From germline, CDR1 is MGHRA and CDR2 YSYEKL. Losses at the gene ends were 0 bases for V and 2 bases for J; bases not matched to a gene: 6. The CDR3 contains 16 residues. The CDR3 bases are TGCGCCAGCAGCCAAGATTGGGGCAGGGGGCAAGAGACCCAGTACTTC. Encoded protein: CASSQDWGRGQETQYF.

Points on this clonotype: A much larger clone lies a single base off, so this may be a read error. V and J are TRBV6-6 and TRBJ1-2; D perhaps matches TRBD1 (6 bases). Germline V gene data show CDR1 as MNHNY and CDR2 as SVGAGI (reference sequence). The CDR3 sequence is 13 residues long. Between the trimmed V and J ends, which lost 2 bases and 6 bases, there was a span of 10 bases. CDR3 region: CASSYRGDHGYTF. In DNA form, the CDR3 reads TGTGCCAGCAGTTACAGGGGGGACCATGGCTACACCTTC.